The 10 T cell receptor beta chains below were found in one sample sequenced in a study of patients and donors after allogeneic stem cell transplantation. One entry per CDR3 protein results from TCRdb running MiXCR on the RT-PCR reads. The sample holds fewer than 500,000 distinct CDR3 sequences, about a sixth seen once. Sequencing was carried out using blood, either unsorted or a sorted T cell fraction (not recorded which). These receptors originate from a human donor who was either an allogeneic HSCT recipient or a stem cell or donor lymphocyte infusion donor (not recorded which). It is not recorded whose cells these are; they may come from a transplant donor.

This clonotype was seen ten or more times. This CDR3 is CASSPQGARVVGDEQFF. In nucleotides, the CDR3 is TGTGCCAGCAGCCCCCAGGGGGCGCGGGTAGTGGGCGATGAGCAGTTCTTC. The chain has TRBV14 and TRBJ2-1; 8 nucleotides agree with TRBD1. The CDR3 spans 17 residues. Germline CDR1 SGHDN, CDR2 FVKESK. Trimming at V came to 4 bases and at J to 8 bases, leaving 16 bases not matched to a gene.

The chain carries TRBV2 and TRBJ1-4; 10 bases align to TRBD1. CDR3 length: 15 amino acids. Unmatched junction bases numbered 4, after V lost 6 bases and J lost 3 bases. Germline CDR1 SNHLY, CDR2 FYNNEI. The CDR3, as DNA: TGTGCCAGCAGCCGACAGGGGGCGCCTAATGAAAAACTGTTTTTT. Its translation is CASSRQGAPNEKLFF. Full variable domain (remainder filled in from reference TRBV2 and TRBJ1-4): EPEVTQTPSHQVTQMGQEVILRCVPISNHLYFYWYRQILGQKVEFLVSFYNNEISEKSEIFDDQFSVERPDGSNFTLKIRSTKLEDSAMYFCASSRQGAPNEKLFFGSGTQLSVL.

This clonotype was seen a few times. This chain joins TRBV9 and TRBJ2-3; TRBD2 might be the D (6 bases). The CDR3 totals 18 residues. Trimming removed 4 bases from V and 0 bases from J, with 21 bases in between. In germline, CDR1 is SGDLS, CDR2 YYNGEE. Written as DNA, the CDR3 is TGTGCCAGCAGCTCACGTAGCGGCGCAGGTCGGAGCACAGATACGCAGTATTTT. Translation: CASSSRSGAGRSTDTQYF.

The rearrangement uses TRBV5-5 and TRBJ2-5; TRBD2 matches at 8 bases. Trimming removed 1 base from V and 7 bases from J; junction bases left unmatched: 9. The CDR3 spans 15 residues. Germline CDR1 is SGHKS and CDR2 is YYEKEE (reference sequence). The CDR3 protein is CASSLRGGIKRTQYF. As DNA, the CDR3 is TGTGCCAGCAGCTTGCGGGGGGGAATCAAGAGGACCCAGTACTTC.

This clonotype turned up a few times. The rearrangement joins TRBV12-5 to TRBJ1-1; D ambiguous. CDR1 is LGHNT and CDR2 is FRNRAP in the germline V gene. V lost 5 bases and J 1 base, leaving 11 bases between the germline ends. The CDR3 consists of 14 residues. CDR3 bases: TGTGCTAGTGGTAGACCCCCCAGGAACACTGAAGCTTTCTTT. Translation: CASGRPPRNTEAFF.

This clonotype was counted between two and nine times. V gene TRBV5-1 combines with J gene TRBJ2-2; D gene unclear. Trimming cost V 3 bases and J 6 bases, with 15 bases left between them. This CDR3 region has 15 residues. Germline CDR1 reads SGHRS; CDR2 reads YFSETQ. The chain's CDR3 is CASSSAPRTSGELFF. The DNA of the CDR3 is TGCGCCAGCAGCTCGGCACCCAGAACATCCGGGGAGCTGTTTTTT. The whole variable domain, filled in from reference TRBV5-1 and TRBJ2-2, reads KAGVTQTPRYLIKTRGQQVTLSCSPISGHRSVSWYQQTPGQGLQFLFEYFSETQRNKGNFPGRFSGRQFSNSRSEMNVSTLELGDSALYLCASSSAPRTSGELFFGEGSRLTVL.

V usage is TRBV5-1 and J usage is TRBJ2-5; 8 nucleotides match TRBD1. V shed 4 bases, J shed 3 bases, and the junction held 5 bases outside the gene matches. CDR3 length: 14 amino acids. Germline-derived CDR1 and CDR2 are SGHRS and YFSETQ. CDR3 loop: CASSGRTGKETQYF. DNA for the CDR3: TGCGCCAGCAGCGGCCGGACAGGGAAAGAGACCCAGTACTTC. Complete variable domain (other parts from reference TRBV5-1 and TRBJ2-5): KAGVTQTPRYLIKTRGQQVTLSCSPISGHRSVSWYQQTPGQGLQFLFEYFSETQRNKGNFPGRFSGRQFSNSRSEMNVSTLELGDSALYLCASSGRTGKETQYFGPGTRLLVL.

This clonotype appeared a few times. The V and J genes are TRBV27 and TRBJ2-2, with 8 nucleotides matching TRBD2. The CDR3 runs to 16 residues. The ends lost 7 bases at V and 7 bases at J; junction bases unmatched: 14. CDR1 is MNHEY and CDR2 is SMNVEV in the germline V gene (reference sequence). The CDR3 loop is CASKGTSKGRYGELFF. CDR3 bases: TGTGCCAGCAAAGGGACTAGTAAAGGCCGGTACGGGGAGCTGTTTTTT.

The gene calls are TRBV5-1 and TRBJ2-7, with TRBD2 identical over 7 bases. This CDR3 is 14 amino acids long. V trimming: 0 bases; J trimming: 6 bases; junction bases outside the gene matches: 6. Per germline, CDR1 SGHRS and CDR2 YFSETQ. CDR3 sequence: CASSLVQRGVEQYF. The CDR3 DNA reads as TGCGCCAGCAGCTTGGTACAGCGGGGAGTCGAGCAGTACTTC.

The chain carries TRBV19 and TRBJ1-3; D is undetermined. The CDR3 consists of 11 residues. Trimming shortened V by 5 bases and J by 5 bases, and 4 bases separated the two germline ends. Germline CDR1 reads LNHDA; CDR2 reads SQIVND (reference sequence). For the CDR3, the DNA is TGTGCCAGTAGTTCAAGAAACACCATATATTTT. Its protein is CASSSRNTIYF.